Below, 10 T cell receptor beta chains from the same sample are listed, as sequenced in a study of shared clonotypes between healthy human individuals. Sequenced by immunoSEQ multiplex PCR; TCRdb stores in-frame clones only, minus some. The table records 2 million to 3 million clones, 93% of them present only once. The sequenced sample consisted of naive CD4+ T cells from PBMCs. Subset meaning: CD45RA+ positively selected. These receptor sequences come from a man younger than 35 in good health. Some clones in this sample may be carry-over from other donors' samples.

As DNA, the CDR3 is TGTGCCAGCAGCGTAGAGGAGGGGTACAATGAGCAGTTCTTC. Translated, it gives CASSVEEGYNEQFF. The chain carries TRBV9 and TRBJ2-1, with a tentative D call TRBD2 (6 bases). Germline CDR1 and CDR2: SGDLS and YYNGEE. Deletions cut 0 bases from V and 4 bases from J, with 8 bases between. The CDR3 is 14 amino acids.

V is TRBV25-1 and J is TRBJ1-1; 7 bases match TRBD1. Per germline, CDR1 MGHDK and CDR2 SYGVNS. The CDR3 loop spans 17 amino acids. Unmatched junction bases numbered 8, after V lost 1 base and J lost 0 bases. The CDR3 reads CASSESRGRGMNTEAFF. As DNA, the CDR3 is TGTGCCAGCAGTGAATCCAGGGGGAGGGGAATGAACACTGAAGCTTTCTTT.

The CDR3 nucleotides are TGTGCCAGCAGCTTGGGCAGGGGCCAAGCTTTCTTT. Protein product: CASSLGRGQAFF. The genes are TRBV7-9 and TRBJ1-1; possibly TRBD1 for D (6 bases). The CDR3 runs 12 residues. Trimming took 3 bases from V and 9 from J, leaving 11 bases between them. Germline V gives CDR1 SEHNR, CDR2 FQNEAQ (reference sequence).

This chain joins TRBV28 and TRBJ1-2, with D tentatively TRBD1 (5 bases). V was trimmed by 5 bases and J by 6 bases, leaving 13 bases between them. Germline assignment: CDR1 MDHEN and CDR2 SYDVKM. This CDR3 comprises 13 residues. The CDR3 bases are TGTGCCAGCAGTCCCTACCGGGGGAATGGCTACACCTTC. Protein: CASSPYRGNGYTF.

There are a few counts of this clone. The rearrangement uses TRBV6-6 and TRBJ2-7; D is perhaps TRBD1 (6 bases). The CDR3 has 13 amino acids. Germline loops: CDR1 MNHNY, CDR2 SVGAGI (reference sequence). Between the trimmed V and J ends, which lost 0 bases and 5 bases, there was a span of 8 bases. Here the CDR3 reads CASSYSPGDEQYF. The CDR3 DNA is TGTGCCAGCAGTTACTCCCCAGGGGACGAGCAGTACTTC.

V gene TRBV28 combines with J gene TRBJ2-2; TRBD1 is a possible D gene (6 bases). V dropped 6 bases and J dropped 3 bases, with 14 bases sitting between them. Germline CDR1 MDHEN, CDR2 SYDVKM. This CDR3 contains 15 residues. The DNA for the CDR3 is TGTGCCAGCAGGAGGGGGTCTATCGACACCGGGGAGCTGTTTTTT. Protein product: CASRRGSIDTGELFF. Supplemented by reference TRBV28 and TRBJ2-2, the full variable domain reads DVKVTQSSRYLVKRTGEKVFLECVQDMDHENMFWYRQDPGLGLRLIYFSYDVKMKEKGDIPEGYSVSREKKERFSLILESASTNQTSMYLCASRRGSIDTGELFFGEGSRLTVL.

The chain uses TRBV27 and TRBJ2-5; TRBD2 might be the D (5 bases). This CDR3 contains 14 residues. V lost 6 bases and J lost 2, with 13 bases in between. Germline CDR1 reads MNHEY; CDR2 reads SMNVEV (reference sequence). The DNA of the CDR3 is TGTGCCAGCAGGGCACGGGGAATACAAGAGACCCAGTACTTC. This gives the protein CASRARGIQETQYF.

This chain connects TRBV7-8 to TRBJ2-3; 9 bases are shared with TRBD2. The CDR3 extends over 15 amino acids. CDR1 is SGHVS, CDR2 FQNEAQ, per germline. Germline trimming cut 5 bases from V and 2 bases from J; bases unmatched to any gene: 5. This chain's CDR3 is CASSEGLAPTDTQYF. CDR3 nucleotide sequence: TGTGCCAGCAGCGAGGGACTAGCCCCCACAGATACGCAGTATTTT.

V is TRBV23-1 and J is TRBJ1-2; no clear D gene. TRBV23-1 is identified as an open reading frame with a role that is uncertain. The CDR3 is 14 residues long. Trimming took off 2 bases at V and 0 bases at J, with 7 bases between the two ends. The CDR3 reads CASSQPGTNYGYTF. CDR3 coding DNA: TGCGCCAGCAGTCAACCCGGGACTAACTATGGCTACACCTTC.

J is TRBJ2-7 and V is TRBV25-1; 7 bases are a match to TRBD2. From germline, CDR1 is MGHDK and CDR2 SYGVNS. The ends lost 5 bases at V and 2 bases at J; junction bases unmatched: 9. This CDR3 is built from 15 residues. The CDR3 region has the DNA TGTGCCAGCAGTTCAAATCTAGCGGACGCCTACGAGCAGTACTTC. Translation gives CASSSNLADAYEQYF.